Here is one TCR beta chain with its context. Its target antigen remains unknown. No much larger clone exists at a distance of one base, and base qualities are not known. The sample comes from a study of T cell repertoires in cytomegalovirus infection (dated by TCRdb to about 2019). For the wider study: Peptide stimulations targeted recently identified HLA-C-restricted CMV epitopes, whose presentation resists viral immunomodulation, together with well-studied HLA-B-restricted epitopes. Donor HLA type was relevant to the analysis, because carriage of CMV infection together with the matching HLA type was indicated by public TCR beta signatures.

V was cut back by 3 bases and J by 6 bases, leaving a gap of 18 bases between them. CDR1 and CDR2, per the germline V gene, are SGDLS and YYNGEE. CDR3 length: 15 amino acids, cysteine to phenylalanine. Only CDR3 DNA is held: 45 bases, read in frame from base 1. What the work shows at the level of the full study, not this receptor alone: The ex vivo response was dominated by HLA-C-restricted CMV-specific TCR beta clonotypes, and the single most frequent clonotype in two of eight donors was supplied by these HLA-C-restricted clonotypes. Cumulative frequency of public TCR beta family members discriminated carriers of CMV infection plus the relevant HLA type in this cohort and an independent approximately 350-donor cohort.

Sequencing used an Illumina HiSeq 1500. Starting from the raw public reads, TCRdb applied fastp trimming at Q25, assembled clones with MiXCR and retained in-frame beta chains. Rows are combined by CDR3 protein, so each entry shows the most common genes and DNA. In all, the sample holds hundreds of thousands of distinct CDR3 sequences, and approximately 46% of those were seen once. Of the sample, approximately 40% falls within the top ten clones. The meaning of the sample's treatment or condition label: in vitro stimulation with specific CMV peptide epitopes to enrich CMV-specific T cells. This TCR was recovered from a human donor in good health (CMV status not recorded). Some clones in this sample may be carry-over from other donors' samples. The V gene is TRBV9 and the J gene is TRBJ1-2; TRBD1 could be the D gene, as 6 bases match. Material: cultured PBMCs, obtained from culture after CMV antigen stimulation. The sequenced DNA: TGTGCCAGCAGCGGGGAGGGGGGAGGGCTTGATGGCTACACCTTC. It translates as CASSGEGGGLDGYTF.